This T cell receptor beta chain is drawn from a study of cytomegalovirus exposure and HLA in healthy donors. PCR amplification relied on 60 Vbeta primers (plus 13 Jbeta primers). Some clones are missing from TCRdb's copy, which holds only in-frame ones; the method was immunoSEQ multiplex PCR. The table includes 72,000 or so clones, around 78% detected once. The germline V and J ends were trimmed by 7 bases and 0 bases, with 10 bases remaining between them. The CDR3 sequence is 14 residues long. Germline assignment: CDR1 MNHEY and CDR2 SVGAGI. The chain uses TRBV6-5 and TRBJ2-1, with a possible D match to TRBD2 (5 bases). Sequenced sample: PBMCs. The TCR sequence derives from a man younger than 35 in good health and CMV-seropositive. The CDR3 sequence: CASTPGSSYNEQFF. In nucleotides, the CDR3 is TGTGCCAGCACTCCGGGGAGCTCCTACAATGAGCAGTTCTTC.